Here is one T cell receptor (beta chain) with its context. The CDR3 extends over 12 amino acids. Losses at the gene ends were 3 bases for V and 6 bases for J; bases not matched to a gene: 2. Looked up from germline, CDR1 is PRHDT and CDR2 is FYEKMQ (reference sequence). Original analysis: It was from reference gene primer amplification that nucleated cell counts were estimated. Sequencing used immunoSEQ multiplex PCR; TCRdb keeps in-frame clones, though not all of them. V and J calls plus clone size are reproduced from that table; the DNA served to infer D and trimming. Counted here are some 68,000 clones, roughly 89% occurring once; the ten biggest clones make up 7% to 10%. The sample originates from a study of blood T cell repertoires in COVID-19. Study-level background: Specimens from acute and convalescent COVID-19 originated in the United States, Italy and Spain.

This clonotype originated in a man aged 45-60 years with active COVID-19. The chain is built from TRBV13 and TRBJ2-7, with 7 bases fitting TRBD2. The specimen was peripheral blood. The CDR3 DNA reads as TGTGCCAGCAGCTTCGGACTAGTCGAGCAGTACTTC. It codes for CASSFGLVEQYF.